This T cell receptor beta chain was identified during a study of cytomegalovirus exposure and HLA in healthy donors. About the study: Drawn from HLA-typed donors, tens of millions of unique TCRs were held in an early data release. Genotyping showed 81% of roughly 400 donors falling in the Caucasian-associated ancestry cluster.

The PCR had 60 Vbeta and 13 Jbeta primers. Method: immunoSEQ multiplex PCR; TCRdb's copy keeps in-frame clones and lacks some. The data contain under 110,000 clones, roughly 82% of them singletons. Trimming took off 2 bases at V and 1 base at J, with 6 bases between the two ends. CDR1 is SGHRS and CDR2 is YFSETQ in the germline V gene. This CDR3 has 14 amino acids. Notes on the study in general: The likely explanation for a cluster of highly shared sequence variants was sequencing artifact.

On this clone itself: Its target is not known.

J is TRBJ2-2 and V is TRBV5-1; D not resolved. Sequencing was done on a sample of PBMCs. The origin of this receptor is a middle-aged man in good health and CMV-seronegative. DNA of the CDR3: TGCGCCAGCAGCTTTCCAGGGAACACCGGGGAGCTGTTTTTT. Protein: CASSFPGNTGELFF.